The source of this T cell receptor (beta chain) is a study of blood T cell repertoires in COVID-19 (dated by TCRdb to about 2020). For context, the study as a whole: Samples covering the acute and convalescent phases of COVID-19 were provided by collaborators in the United States, Italy and Spain. The material from the prospective study consisted of cDNA or gDNA derived from T cells, B-cell-depleted T cells, or PBMCs. Deeply sampled blood TCRbeta repertoires from subjects exposed to, actively infected with, or recovered from COVID-19 were included in the dataset. The repertoires were made available in a free public database intended to serve as a resource for research on the immune response to SARS-CoV-2. The samples were drawn from the first 160 participants of the ongoing ImmuneRACE study and from 950 to 1,500 subjects provided by 6 global collaborators. The sample metadata nearly always contained a de-identified subject ID, COVID-19 status, age in years and sex. Where available, HLA class I and class II types were taken from metadata supplied by the sample provider and were not determined by assay-based typing.

This clone has only one observation. No cognate antigen has been identified for it. Base qualities are not recorded, but no much larger clone differs from it by a single base. The collaborating institutions used their own protocols to collect whole blood in K2EDTA tubes. For TCRbeta analysis, collaborators shipped samples in one of three forms: frozen whole blood, isolated PBMCs, or DNA extracted from either of those sample types. Summary of the overall study and its limitations: How much clinical and demographic metadata was included differed by source and by participant, and the metadata was provided uncurated.

Trimming takes 0 bases off V and 3 bases off J; junction bases not matched to a gene: 3. CDR1 is given as LGHNA and CDR2 as YNFKEQ, both from the germline V gene. The CDR3 covers 15 residues, taking in both the cysteine and the phenylalanine. The retained sequence is limited to the CDR3, 45 bases, with the frame set at the first base. TCRbeta CDR3 regions were amplified from genomic DNA using the immunoSEQ Assay, a bias-controlled multiplex PCR. On the study's bioinformatics: Within the assay, amplification of reference gene primers was used to estimate how many nucleated cells each sample contained. Sequence reads were collapsed and filtered to measure the absolute abundance of every unique TCRbeta CDR3 rearrangement. For each sample, productive Simpson clonality was calculated as the square root of Simpson's diversity index across productive rearrangements. In TCRdb, the immuneACCESS table is reduced to in-frame sequences with V and J assigned. These tables do not hold every clone; where another copy was compared, an unresolved V gene accounts for under half, and the others remain unexplained. V and J calls and clone size are those listed in that table; D and trimming were worked out from the DNA. The sample yields some 150,000 clones; about 80% were counted once. Approximately 5% of the sample is taken by the ten largest.

The chain employs TRBV4-2 and TRBJ2-7; 9 bases in between match TRBD2. This receptor was identified in a human donor in a cohort sampled during active COVID-19. What was sequenced was peripheral blood. DNA sequence: TGTGCCAGCAGCCAAGAAACAGCGGGGGGCTACGAGCAGTACTTC. This sequence encodes CASSQETAGGYEQYF.